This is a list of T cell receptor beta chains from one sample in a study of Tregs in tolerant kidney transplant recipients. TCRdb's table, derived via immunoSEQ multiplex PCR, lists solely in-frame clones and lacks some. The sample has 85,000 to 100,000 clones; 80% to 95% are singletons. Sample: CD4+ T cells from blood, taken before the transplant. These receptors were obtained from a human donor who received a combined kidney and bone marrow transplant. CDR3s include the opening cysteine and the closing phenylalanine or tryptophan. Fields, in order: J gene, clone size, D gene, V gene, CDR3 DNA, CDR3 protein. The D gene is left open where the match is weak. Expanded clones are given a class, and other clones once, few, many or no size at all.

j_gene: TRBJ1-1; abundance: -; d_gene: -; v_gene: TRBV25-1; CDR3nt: TGTGCCAGCAGTGAATATAGCAGGGTGGGCACTGAAGCTTTCTTT; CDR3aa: CASSEYSRVGTEAFF
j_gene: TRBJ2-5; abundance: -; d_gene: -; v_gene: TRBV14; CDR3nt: TGTGCCAGCAGCCAAGATATGACCCAGGGCCAGCACTTC; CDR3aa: CASSQDMTQGQHF
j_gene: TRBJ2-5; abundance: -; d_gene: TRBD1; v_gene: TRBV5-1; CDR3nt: TGCGCCAGCAGCCAAGACAGGGGGGCCCAAGAGACCCAGTACTTC; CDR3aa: CASSQDRGAQETQYF
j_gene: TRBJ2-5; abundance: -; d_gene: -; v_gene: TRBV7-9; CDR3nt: TGTGCCAGCAGCTTAGCACGGTCCCAAGAGACCCAGTACTTC; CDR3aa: CASSLARSQETQYF
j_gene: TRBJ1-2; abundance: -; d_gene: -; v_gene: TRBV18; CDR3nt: TGTGCCAGCTCACCTCAACAAGCGACAGACGACTATGGCTACACCTTC; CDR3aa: CASSPQQATDDYGYTF
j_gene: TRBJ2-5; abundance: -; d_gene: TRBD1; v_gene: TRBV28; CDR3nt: TGTGCCACCAGGACAGGGGAGGAGACCCAGTACTTC; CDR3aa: CATRTGEETQYF
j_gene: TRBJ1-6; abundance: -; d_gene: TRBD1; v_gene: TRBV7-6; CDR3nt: TGTGCCAGCAGCTTGGGATACAGGGGTTCACCCCTCCACTTT; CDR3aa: CASSLGYRGSPLHF
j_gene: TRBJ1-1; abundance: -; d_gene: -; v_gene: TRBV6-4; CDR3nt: TGTGCCAGCAGTCCATCTCAGGGGAACACTGAAGCTTTCTTT; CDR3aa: CASSPSQGNTEAFF
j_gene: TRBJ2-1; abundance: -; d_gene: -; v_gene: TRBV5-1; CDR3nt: TGCGCCAGCAGCTTGGTAACGGGGGAGTACAATGAGCAGTTCTTC; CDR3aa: CASSLVTGEYNEQFF
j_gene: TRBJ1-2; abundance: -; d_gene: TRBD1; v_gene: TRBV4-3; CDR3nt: TGCGCCAGCAGCCAGGACGACAGGGACTATGGCTACACCTTC; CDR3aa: CASSQDDRDYGYTF
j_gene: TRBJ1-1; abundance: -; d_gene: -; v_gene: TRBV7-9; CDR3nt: TGTGCCAGCGGAGGATCAGGGAACACTGAAGCTTTCTTT; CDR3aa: CASGGSGNTEAFF
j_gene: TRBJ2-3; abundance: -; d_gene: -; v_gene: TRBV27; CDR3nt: TGTGCCAGCAGTTTCCTCAGAACAGATACGCAGTATTTT; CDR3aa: CASSFLRTDTQYF
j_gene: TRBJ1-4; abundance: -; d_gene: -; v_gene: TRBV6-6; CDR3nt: TGTGCCAGCAGTTACCTGGGGAGGGGACATGAAAAACTGTTTTTT; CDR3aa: CASSYLGRGHEKLFF
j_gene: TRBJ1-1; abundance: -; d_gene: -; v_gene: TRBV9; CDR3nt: TGTGCCAGCAGCCCGACAGGCTTGGACACTGAAGCTTTCTTT; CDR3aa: CASSPTGLDTEAFF
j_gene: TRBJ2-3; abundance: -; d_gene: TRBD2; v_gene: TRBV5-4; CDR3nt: TGTGCCAGCAGCTCCGGACTAGCGGGGGGGCTGGATACGCAGTATTTT; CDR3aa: CASSSGLAGGLDTQYF
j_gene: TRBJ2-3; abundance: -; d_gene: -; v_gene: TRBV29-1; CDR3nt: TGCAGCGTTGCAACAGGGCGGAGCACAGATACGCAGTATTTT; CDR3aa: CSVATGRSTDTQYF
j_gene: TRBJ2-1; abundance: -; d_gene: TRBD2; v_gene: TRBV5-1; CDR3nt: TGCGCCAGCAGCTTGACGGGAGGGCCCTACAATGAGCAGTTCTTC; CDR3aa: CASSLTGGPYNEQFF
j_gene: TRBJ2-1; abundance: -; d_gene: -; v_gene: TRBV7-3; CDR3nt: TGTGCCAGCAGCCCCCACGGCGGAGGAAACAATGAGCAGTTCTTC; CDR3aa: CASSPHGGGNNEQFF
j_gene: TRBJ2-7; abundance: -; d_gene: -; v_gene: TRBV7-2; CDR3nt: TGTGCCAGCAGCTACTCGGACAGACTTTACGAGCAGTACTTC; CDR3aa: CASSYSDRLYEQYF
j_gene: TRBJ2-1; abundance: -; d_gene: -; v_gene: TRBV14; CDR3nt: TGTGCCAGCAGCCAAGACCGGACTCGCTCCTACAATGAGCAGTTCTTC; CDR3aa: CASSQDRTRSYNEQFF
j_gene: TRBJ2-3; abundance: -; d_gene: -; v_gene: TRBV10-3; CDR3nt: TGTGCCATCAGTGAGTCGACTCGGCGGGGCACAGATACGCAGTATTTT; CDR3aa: CAISESTRRGTDTQYF
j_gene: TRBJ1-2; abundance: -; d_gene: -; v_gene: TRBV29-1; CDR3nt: TGCAGCACCACGACCCCTAGTAGCGGCTACACCTTC; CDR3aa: CSTTTPSSGYTF
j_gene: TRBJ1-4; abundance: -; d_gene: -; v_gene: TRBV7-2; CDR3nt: TGTGCCAGCAGCTTAGCGGCAGGGAAGGATGAAAAACTGTTTTTT; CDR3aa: CASSLAAGKDEKLFF
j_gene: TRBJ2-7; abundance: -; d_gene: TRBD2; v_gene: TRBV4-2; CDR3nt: TGTGCCAGCAGCCCGGGACTAGCGGGGGGGCAAGGGTCCTACGAGCAGTACTTC; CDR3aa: CASSPGLAGGQGSYEQYF
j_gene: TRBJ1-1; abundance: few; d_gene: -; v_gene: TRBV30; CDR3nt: TGTGCCTACACAAGAAACACTGAAGCTTTCTTT; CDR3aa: CAYTRNTEAFF
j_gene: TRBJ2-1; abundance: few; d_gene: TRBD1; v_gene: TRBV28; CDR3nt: TGTGCCAGCAGCGAAGGGACAGGGGCCCACAATGAGCAGTTCTTC; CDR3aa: CASSEGTGAHNEQFF
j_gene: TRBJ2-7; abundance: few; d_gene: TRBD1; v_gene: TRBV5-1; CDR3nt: TGCGCCAGCAGCTTCCCTGGGACAGGCCTAGAGGAGCAGTACTTC; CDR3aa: CASSFPGTGLEEQYF
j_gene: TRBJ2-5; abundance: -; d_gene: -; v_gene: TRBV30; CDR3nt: TGTGCCTGGAGTCTGACGACTAGTAAGGGCTACTTC; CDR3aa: CAWSLTTSKGYF
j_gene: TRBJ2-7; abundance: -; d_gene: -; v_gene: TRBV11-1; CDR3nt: TGTGCCAGCAGCTTCGAGGGTCACGAGCAGTACTTC; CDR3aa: CASSFEGHEQYF
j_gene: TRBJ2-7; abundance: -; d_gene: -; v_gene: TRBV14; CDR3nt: TGTGCCAGCAGCCTCACCGGGGGCTCCTACGAGCAGTACTTC; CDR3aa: CASSLTGGSYEQYF
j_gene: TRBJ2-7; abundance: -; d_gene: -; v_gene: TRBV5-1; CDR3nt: TGCGCCAGCAGCCCCGCGACAGTTTCGATCTCGCACGGGCAGTACTTC; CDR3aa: CASSPATVSISHGQYF
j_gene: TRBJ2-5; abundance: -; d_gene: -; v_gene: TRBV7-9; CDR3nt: TGTGCCAGCAGCTTAGGGGAGCAAGAGACCCAGTACTTC; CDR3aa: CASSLGEQETQYF
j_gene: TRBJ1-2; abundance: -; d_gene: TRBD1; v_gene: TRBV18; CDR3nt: TGTGCCAGCTCACCAATGACAGGGCCTTATGGCTACACCTTC; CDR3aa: CASSPMTGPYGYTF
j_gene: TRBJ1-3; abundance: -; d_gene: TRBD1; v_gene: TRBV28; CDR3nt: TGTGCCAGTAGTCAGACAGGGGGCTTCTGGGAAAACACCATATATTTT; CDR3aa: CASSQTGGFWENTIYF
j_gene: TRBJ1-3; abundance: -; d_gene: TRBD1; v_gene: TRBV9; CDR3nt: TGTGCCAGCAGCGTAGATTCCGGGACAGAGCAAAACACCATATATTTT; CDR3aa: CASSVDSGTEQNTIYF
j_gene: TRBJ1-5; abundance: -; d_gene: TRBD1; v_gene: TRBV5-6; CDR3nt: TGTGCCAGCAGCTTCGGGACAGGCCATAGCAATCAGCCCCAGCATTTT; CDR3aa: CASSFGTGHSNQPQHF
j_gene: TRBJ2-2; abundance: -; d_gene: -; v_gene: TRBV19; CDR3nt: TGTGCCAGTAGTATCGAGGGTCCGAACACCGGGGAGCTGTTTTTT; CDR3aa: CASSIEGPNTGELFF
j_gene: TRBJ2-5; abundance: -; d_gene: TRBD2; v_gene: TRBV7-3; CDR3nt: TGTGCCAGCAGCTTATACCCCGGGGGGGTTGAGACCCAGTACTTC; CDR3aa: CASSLYPGGVETQYF
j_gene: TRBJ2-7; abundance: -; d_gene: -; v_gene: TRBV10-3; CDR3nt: TGTGCCATCAGGAACGGTCGGGACAACACTTACGAGCAGTACTTC; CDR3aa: CAIRNGRDNTYEQYF
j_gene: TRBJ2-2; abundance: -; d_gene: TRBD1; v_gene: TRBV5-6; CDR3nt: TGTGCCAGCAGGGCCGGGCCGGGACAGGGGATCACCGGGGAGCTGTTTTTT; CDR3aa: CASRAGPGQGITGELFF
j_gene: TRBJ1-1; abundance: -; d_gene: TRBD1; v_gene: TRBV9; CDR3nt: TGTGCCAGCAGCGTTGACAGGGGGAACACTGAAGCTTTCTTT; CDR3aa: CASSVDRGNTEAFF
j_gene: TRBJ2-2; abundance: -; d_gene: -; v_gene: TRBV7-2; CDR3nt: TGTGCCAGCAGCTTCGACAGTAACACCGGGGAGCTGTTTTTT; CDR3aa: CASSFDSNTGELFF
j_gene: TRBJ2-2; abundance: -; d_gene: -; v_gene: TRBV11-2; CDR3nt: TGTGCCAGCAGCTTAGACCGAGCGTGGGGGGAGCTGTTTTTT; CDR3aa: CASSLDRAWGELFF
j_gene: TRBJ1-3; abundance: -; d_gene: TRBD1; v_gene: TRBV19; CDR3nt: TGTGCCAGTGGCGACAGGGACGGACTCTCTGGAAACACCATATATTTT; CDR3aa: CASGDRDGLSGNTIYF
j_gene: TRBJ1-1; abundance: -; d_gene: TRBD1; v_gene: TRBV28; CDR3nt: TGTGCCAGCAGCTCCGGTACAGGGGGCGAGAACACTGAAGCTTTCTTT; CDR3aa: CASSSGTGGENTEAFF
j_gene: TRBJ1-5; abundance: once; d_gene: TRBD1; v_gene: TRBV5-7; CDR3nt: TGTGCCAGCAGCATGGACAGGGGCAATCAGCCCCAGCATTTT; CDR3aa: CASSMDRGNQPQHF
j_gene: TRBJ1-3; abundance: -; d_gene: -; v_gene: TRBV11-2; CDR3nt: TGTGCCAGCAGCTTATTCTCCAGGGGCTACCTCTACTCTGGAAACACCATATATTTT; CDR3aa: CASSLFSRGYLYSGNTIYF
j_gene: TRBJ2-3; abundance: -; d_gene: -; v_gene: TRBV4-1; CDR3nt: TGTGCCAGCAGCCAAGGAGGGGGGGGAGATACGCAGTATTTT; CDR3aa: CASSQGGGGDTQYF
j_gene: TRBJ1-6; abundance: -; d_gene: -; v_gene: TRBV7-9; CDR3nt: TGTGCCAGCAGCTTATTCCGTCCCTATAATTCACCCCTCCACTTT; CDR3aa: CASSLFRPYNSPLHF
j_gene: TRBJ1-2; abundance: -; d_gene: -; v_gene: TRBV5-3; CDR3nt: TGTGCCAGAAGCTTGGACTATGTCGCAGTAGACTATGGCTACACCTTC; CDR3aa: CARSLDYVAVDYGYTF
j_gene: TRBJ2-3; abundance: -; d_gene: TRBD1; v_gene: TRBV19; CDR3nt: TGTGCCAGTAGTCACGGACAGGGGCGCACAGATACGCAGTATTTT; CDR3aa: CASSHGQGRTDTQYF
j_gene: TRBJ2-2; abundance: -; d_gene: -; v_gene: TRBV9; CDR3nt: TGTGCCAGCAGCCAAACAACGGGGAAGATGAGGGAGCTGTTTTTT; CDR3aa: CASSQTTGKMRELFF
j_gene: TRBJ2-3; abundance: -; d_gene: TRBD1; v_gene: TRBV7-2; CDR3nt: TGTGCCAGCAGCATGACAGGGCTCAGCACAGATACGCAGTATTTT; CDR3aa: CASSMTGLSTDTQYF
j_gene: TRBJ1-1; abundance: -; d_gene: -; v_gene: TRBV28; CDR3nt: TGTGCCAGCAGTTTCGGAGGGGCGATGAACACTGAAGCTTTCTTT; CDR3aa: CASSFGGAMNTEAFF
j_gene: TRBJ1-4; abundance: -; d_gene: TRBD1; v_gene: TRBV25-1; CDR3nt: TGTGCCAGCAGTGAATTTCAGGGGACAGGGCATAATGAAAAACTGTTTTTT; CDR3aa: CASSEFQGTGHNEKLFF
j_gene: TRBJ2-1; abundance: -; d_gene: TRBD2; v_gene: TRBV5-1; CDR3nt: TGCGCCAGCAGCCCGGGGACTAGCGGGAGGGGGGGCAATGAGCAGTTCTTC; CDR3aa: CASSPGTSGRGGNEQFF
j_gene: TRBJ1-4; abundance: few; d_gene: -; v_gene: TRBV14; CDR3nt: TGTGCCAGCAGCCAAGCGATTACAGACGGAAAACTGTTTTTT; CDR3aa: CASSQAITDGKLFF
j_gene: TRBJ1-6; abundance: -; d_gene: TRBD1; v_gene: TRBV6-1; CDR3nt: TGTGCCAGCAGACAGGGGGTGGATAATTCCCCCCTCCACTTT; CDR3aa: CASRQGVDNSPLHF
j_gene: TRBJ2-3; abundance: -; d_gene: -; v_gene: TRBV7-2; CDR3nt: TGTGCCAGCAGCTTAGATCGGGGGGATACGCAGTATTTT; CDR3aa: CASSLDRGDTQYF